Following are 30 T cell receptor beta chains from one sample sequenced in a study of CD8 T cells in ankylosing spondylitis. TCRdb reanalysed the 5' RACE reads using MiXCR and keeps one entry per CDR3 protein. Among 15,000 to 20,000 distinct CDR3 sequences, around 8% were seen once, and the ten largest hold roughly 38%. Source material: blood. All receptors derive from a male donor with ankylosing spondylitis or in good health (not recorded which).

The sample holds many counts of this clonotype. This chain uses TRBV20-1 with TRBJ2-1; the D is unclear. Trimming stripped 0 bases from V and 7 bases from J, with 4 bases between. The germline CDR1 and CDR2 sequences are DFQATT and SNEGSKA (reference sequence). The CDR3 consists of 11 residues. The CDR3 region has the DNA TGCAGTGCTAGAGATTCGAATGAGCAGTTCTTC. This codes for CSARDSNEQFF.

This clonotype has more than one count but fewer than ten. This chain joins TRBV12-3 or TRBV12-4 and TRBJ2-3; D call uncertain. The V end lost 3 bases, the J end lost 1 base, and 2 bases lay between the germline ends. This CDR3 comprises 12 residues. CDR3 in amino acids: CASSFGTDTQYF. CDR3 bases: TGTGCCAGCAGTTTTGGCACAGATACGCAGTATTTT.

The chain recombines TRBV7-2 with TRBJ1-4, with 12 bases fitting TRBD1. CDR3 length: 17 amino acids. Looked up from germline, CDR1 is SGHTA and CDR2 is FQGNSA. The V and J ends lost 4 bases and 3 bases, in that order; junction bases with no gene match: 6. In DNA form, the CDR3 reads TGTGCCAGCAGCTACCGGGACAGGGGGCCACCTAATGAAAAACTGTTTTTT. Its protein product is CASSYRDRGPPNEKLFF.

This clonotype has ten or more counts. The rearrangement joins TRBV7-2 to TRBJ2-2, with 7 positions matching TRBD1. The CDR3 has 14 residues. The V gene's germline CDR1 is SGHTA and CDR2 FQGNSA. The trim removed 8 bases at V and 2 bases at J, leaving 5 bases unmatched. DNA for the CDR3: TGTGCCAGCCGGGGACAGATAAACACCGGGGAGCTGTTTTTT. Translation: CASRGQINTGELFF. Looking up the rest from reference TRBV7-2 and TRBJ2-2 gives the full variable domain: GAGVSQSPSNKVTEKGKDVELRCDPISGHTALYWYRQSLGQGLEFLIYFQGNSAPDKSGLPSDRFSAERTGGSVSTLTIQRTQQEDSAVYLCASRGQINTGELFFGEGSRLTVL.

This clonotype was picked up many times. This rearrangement joins TRBV7-2 to TRBJ1-4; TRBD1 matches 7 bases. Germline trimming cut 4 bases from V and 4 bases from J; bases unmatched to any gene: 3. Germline CDR1 reads SGHTA; CDR2 reads FQGNSA. This CDR3 region has 14 residues. As DNA, the CDR3 is TGTGCCAGCAGCTCGACAGGGATTAATGAAAAACTGTTTTTT. As protein: CASSSTGINEKLFF.

V gene TRBV3-1 combines with J gene TRBJ2-7; D call uncertain. The CDR3 runs to 13 residues. V gave up 1 base and J gave up 4 bases, with 8 bases separating them. Germline V gene sequence: CDR1 LGHDT, CDR2 YNNKEL (reference sequence). CDR3 sequence (DNA): TGTGCCAGCAGCCAAGTGCGAGGATACGAGCAGTACTTC. Its translation: CASSQVRGYEQYF.

The gene calls are TRBV24-1 and TRBJ2-1; D unresolved. The CDR3 is made up of 11 amino acids. With 4 bases removed from V and 10 bases from J, the gap between germline ends came to 7 bases. The germline gives CDR1 KGHDR, CDR2 SFDVKD. CDR3 amino acids: CATSERTEQFF. The CDR3 nucleotides are TGTGCCACCAGTGAAAGGACCGAGCAGTTCTTC.

In this sample, this clonotype turned up a few times. The chain is built from TRBV11-2 and TRBJ2-4; D is perhaps TRBD2 (5 bases). The ends were cut back, 5 bases at V and 2 bases at J, with 19 bases in the middle. The germline V gene encodes CDR1 SGHAT and CDR2 FQNNGV. The CDR3 length is 17 residues. The CDR3 sequence is CASSQVYLSGTKNIQYF. DNA of the CDR3: TGTGCCAGCAGCCAAGTATATTTATCCGGGACCAAAAACATTCAGTACTTC.

This clonotype was picked up many times. The chain joins TRBV5-6 to TRBJ1-1, with D perhaps matching TRBD1 (6 bases). The CDR3 has 16 residues. Between the trimmed V and J ends, which lost 3 bases and 4 bases, there was a span of 19 bases. Germline V gives CDR1 SGHDT, CDR2 YYEEEE. Written as DNA, the CDR3 is TGTGCCAGCAGCTCGGATGGGGGCGCGGTTGGCACTGAAGCTTTCTTT. Residues: CASSSDGGAVGTEAFF.

This clonotype was seen only a few times. The CDR3 sequence is CASSSQGNTGELFF. The CDR3 DNA sequence: TGTGCCAGCAGCTCCCAGGGGAATACCGGGGAGCTGTTTTTT. The genes are TRBV7-6 and TRBJ2-2; tentatively, D is TRBD1 (6 bases). Germline V gene lookup returns CDR1 SGHVS and CDR2 FNYEAQ. Trimming removed 4 bases from V and 5 bases from J, with 11 bases in between. The CDR3 runs 14 residues.

This clonotype was detected ten times or more. The chain employs TRBV10-3 and TRBJ2-1; D gene uncertain. Germline values: CDR1 ENHRY, CDR2 SYGVKD. Trimming stripped 4 bases from V and 6 bases from J, with 4 bases between. The CDR3 is made up of 11 amino acids. The CDR3 protein is CAISVGNEQFF. In DNA, the CDR3 is TGTGCCATCAGTGTTGGCAATGAGCAGTTCTTC.

The table lists this clonotype with many counts. V gene TRBV28 combines with J gene TRBJ2-2; weak D call: TRBD2 (6 bases). This CDR3 is 13 amino acids long. V was cut by 10 bases and J by 5 bases, with 14 bases left in between. Germline V gene data show CDR1 as MDHEN and CDR2 as SYDVKM. In nucleotides, the CDR3 is TGTGCCAACCGGGAGCCTGGGACCGGGGAGCTGTTTTTT. This translates into CANREPGTGELFF.

This rearrangement joins TRBV29-1 to TRBJ2-6, with unresolved D. Trimming took 4 bases from V and 2 from J, leaving 12 bases between them. Germline CDR1 SQVTM, CDR2 ANQGSEA. This CDR3 is built from 15 residues. CDR3 DNA sequence: TGCAGCGTTGGTGAAGGACCCGCTGGGGCCAACGTCCTGACTTTC. Encoded protein: CSVGEGPAGANVLTF.

The chain links TRBV28 to TRBJ2-7, with D tentatively TRBD1 (5 bases). The CDR3 covers 14 residues. From germline, CDR1 is MDHEN and CDR2 SYDVKM. V lost 7 bases to trimming and J lost 2 bases, with 15 bases between them. The DNA for the CDR3 is TGTGCCAGCATTGGGGCAGGCAACACCTACGAGCAGTACTTC. Protein sequence: CASIGAGNTYEQYF.

This clonotype appeared many times. The gene calls are TRBV7-9 and TRBJ1-1; 10 nucleotides match TRBD1. The CDR3 is 16 residues long. Per germline, CDR1 SEHNR and CDR2 FQNEAQ (reference sequence). The V gene end was trimmed by 5 bases and the J gene end by 5 bases; junction bases not matched to a gene: 11. CDR3: CASSARGTGERTEAFF. The CDR3 nucleotides are TGTGCCAGCAGCGCCCGCGGGACAGGGGAAAGAACTGAAGCTTTCTTT.

Many counts were recorded for this clonotype. The chain is built from TRBV3-1 and TRBJ2-1; 10 bases are a match to TRBD2. The CDR3 is made up of 14 amino acids. The germline V gene has CDR1 LGHDT and CDR2 YNNKEL (reference sequence). The V segment lost 9 bases and the J segment 10 bases; nucleotides outside the gene matches: 12. The CDR3 nucleotides are TGTGCCAGTTCTAGCGGGGGCCCTTTGACAGAGCAGTTCTTC. This codes for CASSSGGPLTEQFF.

CDR3 DNA sequence: TGTGCCAGCAGAGATACGGAGCAGTACTTC. It encodes CASRDTEQYF. The chain combines TRBV28 with TRBJ2-7; D is unclear. CDR3 length: 10 residues. Trimming took off 6 bases at V and 7 bases at J, with 7 bases between the two ends. CDR1 is MDHEN, CDR2 SYDVKM, per germline.

The chain uses TRBV4-3 and TRBJ2-1, with D maybe TRBD1 (6 bases). The CDR3 contains 17 residues. CDR1 LGHNA and CDR2 YSLEER come from the germline V gene. The V end was cut by 3 bases, the J end by 6 bases, with 21 bases between. Written as DNA, the CDR3 is TGCGCCAGCAGCCATTCCGGGACACCAAATCCCTTCAATGAGCAGTTCTTC. Amino acid sequence: CASSHSGTPNPFNEQFF.

This clonotype was seen at least ten times. The CDR3 DNA is TGTGCCAGCAGGGCAATTCCGGGGCCAGCCCCAGATACGCAGTATTTT. Its protein is CASRAIPGPAPDTQYF. J is TRBJ2-3 and V is TRBV7-9; D might be TRBD1 or TRBD2, each matching 5 bases. With 6 bases removed from V and 4 bases from J, the gap between germline ends came to 20 bases. Germline V gives CDR1 SEHNR, CDR2 FQNEAQ (reference sequence). CDR3 size: 16 residues.

V gene TRBV2 combines with J gene TRBJ2-7, with D unclear. The CDR3 sequence is 11 residues long. Germline V gene sequence: CDR1 SNHLY, CDR2 FYNNEI. Trimming removed 1 base at V and 7 bases at J, with 5 bases between. The CDR3 reads CASSEVVEQYV. CDR3 coding DNA: TGTGCCAGCAGTGAAGTCGTAGAGCAGTACGTC.

This clonotype is classed as medium-sized. The rearrangement links TRBV7-2 to TRBJ2-1; D may be TRBD2 (7 bases). Trimming shortened V by 8 bases and J by 6 bases, and 20 bases separated the two germline ends. Looked up from germline, CDR1 is SGHTA and CDR2 is FQGNSA. CDR3 length: 15 residues. The DNA of the CDR3 is TGTGCCAGCCGAGGTAGGGGGGGGGCTTTCAATGAGCAGTTCTTC. This sequence encodes CASRGRGGAFNEQFF.

Notes on this clonotype: A much larger clone lies a single base off, so this may be a read error. The V gene is TRBV29-1, the J gene TRBJ2-1; D is unresolved. V lost 8 bases and J 8 bases, leaving 22 bases between the germline ends. The V gene's germline CDR1 is SQVTM and CDR2 ANQGSEA. This CDR3 has 14 amino acids. The CDR3 here is CSIAWASPGDEQFF. In nucleotides, the CDR3 is TGCAGCATTGCGTGGGCCTCCCCTGGGGATGAGCAGTTCTTC.

This clonotype came up many times. The chain couples TRBV20-1 to TRBJ1-5; D ambiguous. V lost 6 bases and J 3 bases, leaving 12 bases between the germline ends. CDR1 is DFQATT and CDR2 is SNEGSKA in the germline V gene (reference sequence). The CDR3 is 13 amino acids. CDR3: CSAKGGSNQPQHF. Here the CDR3 DNA reads TGCAGTGCCAAGGGCGGATCCAATCAGCCCCAGCATTTT.

This clonotype was seen more than once but under ten times. V usage is TRBV7-2 and J usage is TRBJ2-2; perhaps D is TRBD1 or TRBD2 (5 bases each). The CDR3 is 14 residues long. Per germline, CDR1 SGHTA and CDR2 FQGNSA. The ends were cut back, 8 bases at V and 5 bases at J, with 15 bases in the middle. Here the CDR3 DNA reads TGTGCCAGCGAGGGGCAAAGGGGTACCGGGGAGCTGTTTTTT. Protein: CASEGQRGTGELFF.

This chain uses TRBV11-3 with TRBJ1-1; D gene ambiguous. The V end lost 6 bases, the J end lost 6 bases, and 8 bases lay between the germline ends. From germline, CDR1 is SGHNT and CDR2 YENEEA. This CDR3 is built from 11 residues. CDR3 sequence (DNA): TGTGCCAGCAGGGGTAGCGCTGAAGCTTTCTTT. Protein product: CASRGSAEAFF. Looking up the rest from reference TRBV11-3 and TRBJ1-1 gives the full variable domain: EAGVVQSPRYKIIEKKQPVAFWCNPISGHNTLYWYLQNLGQGPELLIRYENEEAVDDSQLPKDRFSAERLKGVDSTLKIQPAELGDSAVYLCASRGSAEAFFGQGTRLTVV.

The chain combines TRBV11-3 with TRBJ1-3; no firm D call. Germline V gives CDR1 SGHNT, CDR2 YENEEA. CDR3 size: 13 residues. V shed 11 bases and J shed 0 bases, with 11 bases lying between them. This chain's CDR3 is CAPGEISGNTIYF. CDR3 bases: TGTGCCCCTGGGGAGATCTCTGGAAACACCATATATTTT.

A few counts support this clonotype. The V call is TRBV7-7, the J call TRBJ2-2; no firm D call. The CDR3 loop spans 13 amino acids. The ends were cut back, 3 bases at V and 7 bases at J, with 9 bases in the middle. Germline CDR1 and CDR2: SSHAT and FNYEAQ (reference sequence). The CDR3, as DNA: TGTGCCAGCAGCTTGGATTCGTTCGGGGAGCTGTTTTTT. Translated: CASSLDSFGELFF. Drawing the rest from reference TRBV7-7 and TRBJ2-2, the complete variable domain is GAGVSQSPRYKVTKRGQDVTLRCDPISSHATLYWYQQALGQGPEFLTYFNYEAQPDKSGLPSDRFSAERPEGSISTLTIQRTEQRDSAMYRCASSLDSFGELFFGEGSRLTVL.

Ten or more counts support this clonotype. The V gene is TRBV5-5, the J gene TRBJ2-3; D possibly corresponds to TRBD2 (5 bases). This CDR3 has 14 residues. V was cut by 6 bases and J by 0 bases, with 11 bases left in between. The germline V gene encodes CDR1 SGHKS and CDR2 YYEKEE (reference sequence). The CDR3 bases are TGTGCCAGCAATCAAAGGGAGAGCACAGATACGCAGTATTTT. Translation gives CASNQRESTDTQYF.

This clonotype was recorded many times. The V gene is TRBV7-2, the J gene TRBJ2-3; D not certain. CDR1 and CDR2 (germline): SGHTA, FQGNSA. This CDR3 is 16 amino acids long. Deletions cut 6 bases from V and 2 bases from J, with 18 bases between. Here the CDR3 reads CASSKEGFSYTDTQYF. In nucleotides, the CDR3 is TGTGCCAGCAGTAAAGAAGGATTCAGTTACACAGATACGCAGTATTTT.

This clonotype has just a few counts. The J gene is TRBJ2-5, the V gene TRBV28; no clear D gene. V gave up 6 bases and J gave up 8 bases, with 10 bases separating them. Germline values: CDR1 MDHEN, CDR2 SYDVKM. The CDR3 sequence is 11 residues long. CDR3 residues: CASSPKRTQYF. In DNA, the CDR3 is TGTGCCAGCAGCCCAAAGAGAACCCAGTACTTC.